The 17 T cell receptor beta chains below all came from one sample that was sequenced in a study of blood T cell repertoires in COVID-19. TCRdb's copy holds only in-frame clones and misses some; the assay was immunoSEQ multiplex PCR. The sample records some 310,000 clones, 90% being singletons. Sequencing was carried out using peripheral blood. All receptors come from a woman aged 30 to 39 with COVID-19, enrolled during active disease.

CDR3: CATSRGDSPGNQPQHF. The CDR3 nucleotides read TGTGCCACCAGCAGAGGCGACTCTCCTGGGAATCAGCCCCAGCATTTT. V and J are TRBV15 and TRBJ1-5, with D unresolved. V was shortened by 1 base and J by 4 bases, with 14 bases between the two germline ends. CDR1 is LNHNV and CDR2 is YYDKDF in the germline V gene (reference sequence). This CDR3 spans 16 amino acids.

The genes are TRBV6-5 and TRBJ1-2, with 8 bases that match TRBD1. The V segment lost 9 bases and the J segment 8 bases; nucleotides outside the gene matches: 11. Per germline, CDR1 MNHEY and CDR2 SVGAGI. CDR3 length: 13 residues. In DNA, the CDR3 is TGTGCCAGTGAGAGGACAGGGCAGGTCGGCTACACCTTC. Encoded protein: CASERTGQVGYTF.

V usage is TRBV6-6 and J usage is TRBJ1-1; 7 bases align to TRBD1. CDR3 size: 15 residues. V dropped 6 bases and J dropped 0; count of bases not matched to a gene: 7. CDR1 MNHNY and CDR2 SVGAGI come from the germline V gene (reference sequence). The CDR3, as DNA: TGTGCCAGCAGGGGGACAGTCTTCATGAACACTGAAGCTTTCTTT. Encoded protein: CASRGTVFMNTEAFF.

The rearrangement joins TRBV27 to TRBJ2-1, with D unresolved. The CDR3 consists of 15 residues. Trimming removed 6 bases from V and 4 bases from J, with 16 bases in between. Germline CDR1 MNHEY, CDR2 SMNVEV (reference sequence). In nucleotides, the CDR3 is TGTGCCAGCAGAGTTGGAGTGAGTGGGTACAATGAGCAGTTCTTC. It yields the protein CASRVGVSGYNEQFF.

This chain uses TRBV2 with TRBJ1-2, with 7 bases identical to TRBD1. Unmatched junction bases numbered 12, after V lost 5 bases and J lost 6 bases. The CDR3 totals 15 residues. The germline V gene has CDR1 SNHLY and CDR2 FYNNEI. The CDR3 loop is CASSLQGTGVNGYTF. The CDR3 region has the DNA TGTGCCAGCAGTCTACAGGGGACGGGTGTTAATGGCTACACCTTC. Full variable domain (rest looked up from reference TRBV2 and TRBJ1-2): EPEVTQTPSHQVTQMGQEVILRCVPISNHLYFYWYRQILGQKVEFLVSFYNNEISEKSEIFDDQFSVERPDGSNFTLKIRSTKLEDSAMYFCASSLQGTGVNGYTFGSGTRLTVV.

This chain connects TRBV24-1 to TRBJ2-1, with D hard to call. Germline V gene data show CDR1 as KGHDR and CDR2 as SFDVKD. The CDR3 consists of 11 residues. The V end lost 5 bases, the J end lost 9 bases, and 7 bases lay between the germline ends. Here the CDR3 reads CATSAEVEQFF. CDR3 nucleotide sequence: TGTGCCACCAGTGCCGAGGTTGAGCAGTTCTTC.

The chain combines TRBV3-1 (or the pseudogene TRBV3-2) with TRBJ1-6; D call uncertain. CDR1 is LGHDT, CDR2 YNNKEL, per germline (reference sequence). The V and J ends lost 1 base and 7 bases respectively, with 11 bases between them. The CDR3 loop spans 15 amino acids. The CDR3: CASSQGAVRNSPLHF. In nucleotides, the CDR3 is TGTGCCAGCAGCCAAGGTGCGGTACGCAATTCACCCCTCCACTTT.

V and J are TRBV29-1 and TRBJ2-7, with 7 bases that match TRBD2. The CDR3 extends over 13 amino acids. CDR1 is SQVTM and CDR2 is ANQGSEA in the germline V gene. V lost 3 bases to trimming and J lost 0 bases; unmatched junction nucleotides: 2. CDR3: CSVDAGDSYEQYF. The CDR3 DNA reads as TGCAGCGTTGATGCGGGGGACTCCTACGAGCAGTACTTC.

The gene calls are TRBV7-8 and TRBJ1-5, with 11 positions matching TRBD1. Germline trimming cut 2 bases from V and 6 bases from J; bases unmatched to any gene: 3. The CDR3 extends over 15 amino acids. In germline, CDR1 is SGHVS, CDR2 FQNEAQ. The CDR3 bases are TGTGCCAGCAGCTTAACCGGGACAGGGGGTCAGCCCCAGCATTTT. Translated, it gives CASSLTGTGGQPQHF.

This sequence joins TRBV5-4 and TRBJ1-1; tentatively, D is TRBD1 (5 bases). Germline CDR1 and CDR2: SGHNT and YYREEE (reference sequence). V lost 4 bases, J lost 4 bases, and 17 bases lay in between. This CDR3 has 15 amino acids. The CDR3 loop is CASSGGTVSSTEAFF. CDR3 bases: TGTGCCAGCAGCGGAGGGACCGTCAGTAGCACTGAAGCTTTCTTT.

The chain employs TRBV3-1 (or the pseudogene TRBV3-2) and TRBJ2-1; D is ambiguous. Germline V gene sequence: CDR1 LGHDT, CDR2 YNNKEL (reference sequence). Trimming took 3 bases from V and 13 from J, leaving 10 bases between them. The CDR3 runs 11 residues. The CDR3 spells CASSQGRGQFF. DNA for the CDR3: TGTGCCAGCAGCCAGGGCCGTGGTCAGTTCTTC.

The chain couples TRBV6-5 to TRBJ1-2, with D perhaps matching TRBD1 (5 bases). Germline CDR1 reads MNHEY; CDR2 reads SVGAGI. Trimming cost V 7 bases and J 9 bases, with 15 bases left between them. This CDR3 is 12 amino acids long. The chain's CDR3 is CASMSAGYRYTF. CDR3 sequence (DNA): TGTGCCAGCATGTCAGCAGGGTACCGCTACACCTTC.

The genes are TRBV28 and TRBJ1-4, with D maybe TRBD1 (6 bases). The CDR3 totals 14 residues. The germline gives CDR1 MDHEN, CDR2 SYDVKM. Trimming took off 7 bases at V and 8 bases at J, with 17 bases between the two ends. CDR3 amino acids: CASNVARGTEKLFF. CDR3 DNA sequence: TGTGCCAGCAACGTCGCCAGGGGAACCGAAAAACTGTTTTTT.

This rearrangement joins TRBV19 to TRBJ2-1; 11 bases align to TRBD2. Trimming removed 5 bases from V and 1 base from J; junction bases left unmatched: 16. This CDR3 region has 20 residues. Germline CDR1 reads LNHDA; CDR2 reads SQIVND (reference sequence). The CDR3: CASSSSLAGGGMGSYNEQFF. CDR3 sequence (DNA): TGTGCCAGTAGTTCGTCGCTAGCGGGAGGAGGTATGGGGTCCTACAATGAGCAGTTCTTC.

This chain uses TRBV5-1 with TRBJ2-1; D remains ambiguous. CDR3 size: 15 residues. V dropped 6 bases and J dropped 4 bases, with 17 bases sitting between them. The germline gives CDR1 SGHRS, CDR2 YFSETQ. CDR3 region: CASTFRAAVYNEQFF. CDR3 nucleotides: TGCGCCAGCACTTTCCGTGCGGCGGTGTACAATGAGCAGTTCTTC.

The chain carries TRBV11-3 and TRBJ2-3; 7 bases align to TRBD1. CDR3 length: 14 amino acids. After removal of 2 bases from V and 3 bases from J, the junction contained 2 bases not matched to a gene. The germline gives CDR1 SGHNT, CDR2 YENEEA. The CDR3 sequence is CASSLTGATDTQYF. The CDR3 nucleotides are TGTGCCAGCAGCTTAACAGGGGCGACAGATACGCAGTATTTT.

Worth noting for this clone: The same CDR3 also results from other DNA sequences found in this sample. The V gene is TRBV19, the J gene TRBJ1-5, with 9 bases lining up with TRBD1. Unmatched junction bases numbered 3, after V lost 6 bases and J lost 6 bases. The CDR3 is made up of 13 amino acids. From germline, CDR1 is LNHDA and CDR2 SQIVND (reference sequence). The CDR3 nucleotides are TGTGCCAGTAGCCCGGACAGGGGTCAGCCCCAGCATTTT. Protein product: CASSPDRGQPQHF.